These 10 T cell receptor beta chains were all obtained from the same sample, sequenced in a study of cytomegalovirus exposure and HLA in healthy donors (dated by TCRdb to the late 2010s). Receptor amplification or capture employed the immunoSEQ multiplex PCR assay. The table comes from immuneACCESS by way of TCRdb, which keeps in-frame sequences with V and J called. Part of the clones is missing from these tables; in studies checked, under half for an unresolved V gene and the rest for unknown reasons. This sample is represented by some 150,000 clones; 70% to 90% of them were singletons. Jointly, the top ten make up more than 2.5% of the sample. The sequencing input was PBMCs. The receptors were sampled from a woman aged 18-35 years in good health and CMV-seropositive.

V usage is TRBV10-2 and J usage is TRBJ2-5; 9 nucleotides line up with TRBD1. Germline CDR1 WSHSY, CDR2 SAAADI. V was clipped by 8 bases and J by 5 bases; unmatched bases: 9. The CDR3 sequence is 14 residues long. Here the CDR3 reads CASRTGGAWETQYF. The CDR3 region has the DNA TGCGCCAGCCGTACAGGGGGCGCCTGGGAGACCCAGTACTTC.

The chain carries TRBV30 and TRBJ2-1, with 11 bases matching TRBD2. With 2 bases clipped from V and 9 bases from J, the junction kept 15 bases outside the gene matches. Germline CDR1 and CDR2: GTSNPN and SVGIG (reference sequence). The CDR3 has 17 amino acids. The DNA of the CDR3 is TGTGCCTGGAGTCCCGGCTCACTAGCGGGAGTGTTTAGTGAGCAGTTCTTC. Translation gives CAWSPGSLAGVFSEQFF.

This clone came up a few times. The rearrangement joins TRBV5-1 to TRBJ2-7, with D uncertain. V gave up 3 bases and J gave up 2 bases, with 12 bases separating them. The CDR3 contains 14 residues. The germline V gene encodes CDR1 SGHRS and CDR2 YFSETQ. For the CDR3, the DNA is TGCGCCAGCAGCTCCGACTCCTTACCCTACGAGCAGTACTTC. Translating it yields CASSSDSLPYEQYF.

This chain joins TRBV29-1 and TRBJ2-1; 15 positions agree with TRBD2. The CDR3 loop spans 19 amino acids. Germline V gene data show CDR1 as SQVTM and CDR2 as ANQGSEA. V lost 5 bases, J lost 0 bases, and 11 bases stayed unmatched. The CDR3 DNA sequence: TGCAGCGTTCGAATAACAGGACTAGCGGGAGGGGTCTCCTACAATGAGCAGTTCTTC. It translates to CSVRITGLAGGVSYNEQFF.

The V call is TRBV11-3, the J call TRBJ1-1; no firm D call. Germline V gives CDR1 SGHNT, CDR2 YENEEA. The CDR3 contains 14 residues. The germline V and J ends were trimmed by 5 bases and 1 base, with 11 bases remaining between them. The CDR3 spells CASSGQTRNTEAFF. The CDR3 bases are TGTGCCAGCAGCGGTCAGACTCGGAACACTGAAGCTTTCTTT.

The chain uses TRBV6-5 and TRBJ1-1; no reliable D call. The ends were cut back, 5 bases at V and 0 bases at J, with 10 bases in the middle. CDR1 is MNHEY, CDR2 SVGAGI, per germline. This CDR3 contains 14 residues. The chain's CDR3 is CASSPNDLNTEAFF. CDR3 nucleotide sequence: TGTGCCAGCAGTCCAAATGACTTGAACACTGAAGCTTTCTTT.

This chain connects TRBV5-1 to TRBJ2-2; no firm D call. CDR3 length: 12 amino acids. The ends were cut back, 1 base at V and 6 bases at J, with 4 bases in the middle. From germline, CDR1 is SGHRS and CDR2 YFSETQ. The CDR3 here is CASSLLSGELFF. The CDR3 DNA reads TGCGCCAGCAGCTTGTTATCCGGGGAGCTGTTTTTT.

The V and J genes are TRBV6-5 and TRBJ1-5; 7 nucleotides line up with TRBD1. V was pared by 6 bases and J by 0 bases, with 5 bases of the junction left unmatched. The CDR3 spans 15 residues. Germline V CDR1 and CDR2: MNHEY, SVGAGI. The CDR3 DNA follows: TGTGCCAGCAGAACGACAGGGAATAGCAATCAGCCCCAGCATTTT. Residues: CASRTTGNSNQPQHF.

The CDR3 DNA sequence: TGCAGCGTCAAACCCACAGGGGCCTCTGGGGAGCAGTACTTC. Protein product: CSVKPTGASGEQYF. This rearrangement joins TRBV29-1 to TRBJ2-7, with TRBD1 matching 7 bases. The V segment lost 6 bases and the J segment 7 bases; nucleotides outside the gene matches: 15. Per the germline V gene, CDR1 is SQVTM and CDR2 is ANQGSEA. The CDR3 covers 14 residues.

The rearrangement joins TRBV5-4 to TRBJ2-3; D not certain. This CDR3 has 14 amino acids. The germline V and J ends were trimmed by 0 bases and 1 base, with 6 bases remaining between them. From germline, CDR1 is SGHNT and CDR2 YYREEE (reference sequence). The CDR3 nucleotides read TGTGCCAGCAGCTTGGAGCAGGGCACAGATACGCAGTATTTT. This codes for CASSLEQGTDTQYF.